This T cell receptor (beta chain) was observed in a study of blood T cell repertoires in COVID-19. Study-wide context: COVID-19 samples, acute and convalescent, were from the United States, Italy and Spain. In each case, the material was cDNA or gDNA derived from T cells, B-cell-depleted T cells, or PBMCs.

Seattle patient enrollment occurred during active infection, with longitudinal follow-up thereafter. Using immunoSEQ multiplex PCR, the repertoire was profiled, and TCRdb retains in-frame clones only, with some absent. The sample holds approximately 270,000 clones, 88% seen once. Looked up from germline, CDR1 is MDHEN and CDR2 is SYDVKM. The CDR3 is 15 amino acids. Deletions cut 5 bases from V and 0 bases from J, with 13 bases between. This clonotype originated in a young woman with COVID-19, enrolled during active disease. The chain employs TRBV28 and TRBJ1-1; perhaps TRBD1 as D (6 bases). Input material: peripheral blood. CDR3 sequence: CASSTGQGMNTEAFF. The DNA of the CDR3 is TGTGCCAGCAGTACAGGCCAGGGGATGAACACTGAAGCTTTCTTT.